The 7 T cell receptor beta chains below all came from one sample that was sequenced in a study of control samples from healthy donors and cancer patients. Some clones are missing from TCRdb's copy, which holds only in-frame ones; the method was immunoSEQ multiplex PCR. The sample lists more than 150,000 clones, around nine tenths occurring once. Sequenced input: blood. The receptors stem from a woman between 25 and 40 years old in good health.

The chain employs TRBV4-3 and TRBJ1-1; D ambiguous. V lost 4 bases and J 4 bases, leaving 19 bases between the germline ends. The CDR3 extends over 16 amino acids. Germline assignment: CDR1 LGHNA and CDR2 YSLEER. DNA for the CDR3: TGCGCCAGCAGCCCAGGTGGCAGGCCGGCGGGCACTGAAGCTTTCTTT. It encodes CASSPGGRPAGTEAFF.

The gene calls are TRBV6-5 and TRBJ2-2; 8 positions agree with TRBD2. After removal of 0 bases from V and 5 bases from J, the junction contained 5 bases not matched to a gene. Germline V gene lookup returns CDR1 MNHEY and CDR2 SVGAGI. This CDR3 region has 16 residues. In nucleotides, the CDR3 is TGTGCCAGCAGTTACTCGATGGCTAGCGGGACCGGGGAGCTGTTTTTT. Translation: CASSYSMASGTGELFF.

The V call is TRBV24-1, the J call TRBJ2-7, with 9 bases matching TRBD1. The ends lost 9 bases at V and 0 bases at J; junction bases unmatched: 5. The CDR3 sequence is 14 residues long. Per the germline V gene, CDR1 is KGHDR and CDR2 is SFDVKD. The CDR3 sequence: CATSRTGASYEQYF. In nucleotides, the CDR3 is TGTGCCACCTCCCGGACAGGGGCCTCCTACGAGCAGTACTTC.

This chain joins TRBV28 and TRBJ2-7, with 10 bases fitting TRBD2. This CDR3 has 16 amino acids. The V segment lost 6 bases and the J segment 0 bases; nucleotides outside the gene matches: 8. The germline gives CDR1 MDHEN, CDR2 SYDVKM. This CDR3 reads CASSLPASGSSYEQYF. CDR3 DNA: TGTGCCAGCAGCCTCCCGGCTAGCGGGAGCTCCTACGAGCAGTACTTC.

The chain couples TRBV6-5 to TRBJ1-6; D is perhaps TRBD1 (5 bases). Trimming took off 7 bases at V and 7 bases at J, with 14 bases between the two ends. Germline CDR1 and CDR2: MNHEY and SVGAGI. This CDR3 is 14 amino acids long. CDR3 DNA: TGTGCCAGCAACACGGGGCAGGGCAATTCACCCCTCCACTTT. This gives the protein CASNTGQGNSPLHF.

The CDR3: CASSPERTGPNEQFF. The CDR3 region has the DNA TGTGCCAGCAGCCCCGAGCGGACCGGCCCTAATGAGCAGTTCTTC. The chain links TRBV3-1 (or the pseudogene TRBV3-2) to TRBJ2-1, with TRBD2 as a possible D gene (5 bases). CDR3 size: 15 residues. Germline lookup yields CDR1 LGHDT and CDR2 YNNKEL (reference sequence). Trimming pared 4 bases from V and 7 bases from J, leaving 17 bases between.

This chain links TRBV20-1 with TRBJ2-5, with a possible D match to TRBD1 (6 bases). Deletions cut 3 bases from V and 4 bases from J, with 12 bases between. CDR3 length equals 13 residues. Germline V gene sequence: CDR1 DFQATT, CDR2 SNEGSKA (reference sequence). As DNA, the CDR3 is TGCAGTGCTAGTCCAGGGGCGGGAGAGACCCAGTACTTC. Translated: CSASPGAGETQYF.